Listed below are T cell receptor beta chains from one sample, sequenced in a study of T cell responses to AZD1222 COVID-19 vaccine. Data came from immunoSEQ multiplex PCR; TCRdb stores just in-frame clones and leaves some out. The sample lists roughly 49,000 clones, 60% to 85% occurring once. Source: peripheral blood, taken on day 0 of AZD1222 vaccination. These receptors all come from an adult in good health. CDR3s include the opening cysteine and the closing phenylalanine or tryptophan. The order of the fields is V gene, D gene, J gene, clone size, CDR3 protein, CDR3 DNA. D genes are given only for firm matches. Clone size is shown for a subset of rows, as once, few, many or a class of expanded clone.

TRBV6-5	.	TRBJ1-1	.	CASSNLGPGEAFF	TGTGCCAGCAGTAACCTGGGGCCAGGGGAAGCTTTCTTT
TRBV10-3	.	TRBJ1-1	.	CAISAQGDSEAFF	TGTGCCATCAGTGCGCAGGGCGATTCTGAAGCTTTCTTT
TRBV7-8	TRBD1	TRBJ1-2	.	CASSPLSGQGHYGYTF	TGTGCCAGCAGCCCACTGTCGGGACAGGGTCACTATGGCTACACCTTC
TRBV6-5	TRBD1	TRBJ1-2	once	CASRTGTTSNYGYTF	TGTGCCAGCAGGACAGGGACGACCTCTAACTATGGCTACACCTTC
TRBV18	.	TRBJ1-5	.	CASSPPGPGNQPQHF	TGTGCCAGCTCACCCCCGGGACCGGGCAATCAGCCCCAGCATTTT
TRBV19	.	TRBJ1-1	.	CASRKEGNTEAFF	TGTGCCAGTAGGAAGGAGGGGAACACTGAAGCTTTCTTT
TRBV28	TRBD1	TRBJ1-1	.	CASSQGGDTEAFF	TGTGCCAGCAGCCAGGGGGGGGACACTGAAGCTTTCTTT
TRBV5-1	.	TRBJ2-2	.	CASSLAAANTGELFF	TGCGCCAGCAGCTTGGCGGCAGCTAACACCGGGGAGCTGTTTTTT
TRBV11-2	TRBD2	TRBJ2-2	.	CASRFSGRAAGELFF	TGTGCCAGCAGATTCAGCGGGAGGGCCGCCGGGGAGCTGTTTTTT
TRBV21-1	.	TRBJ1-4	few	CATPGQGFGKLFF	TGTGCCACCCCGGGACAGGGTTTCGGAAAACTGTTTTTT
TRBV5-1	.	TRBJ1-2	.	CASSFSGAGGYTF	TGCGCCAGCAGCTTTTCAGGGGCCGGGGGCTACACCTTC
TRBV7-3	.	TRBJ2-7	.	CASSADGSYEQYF	TGTGCCAGCAGCGCGGACGGGTCATACGAGCAGTACTTC
TRBV21-1	.	TRBJ1-5	.	CASSRLLGIIGNQPQHF	TGTGCCAGCAGCAGATTACTTGGGATTATCGGCAATCAGCCCCAGCATTTT
TRBV6-5	TRBD1	TRBJ1-2	few	CASYRDRTGYTF	TGTGCCAGCTACCGGGACAGAACTGGCTACACCTTC
TRBV3-1/TRBV3-2	.	TRBJ1-2	.	CASSQTGNYGYTF	TGTGCCAGCAGCCAGACGGGTAACTATGGCTACACCTTC
TRBV30	.	TRBJ1-2	few	CAWSVVKDYGYTF	TGTGCCTGGAGTGTGGTCAAGGACTATGGCTACACCTTC
TRBV10-3	TRBD2	TRBJ2-1	few	CASAGTSGRVEQFF	TGTGCCAGCGCTGGGACTAGCGGGAGGGTTGAGCAGTTCTTC
TRBV28	TRBD2	TRBJ2-3	.	CATLGTSGRGPDTQYF	TGTGCCACTTTGGGGACTAGCGGGAGGGGCCCGGATACGCAGTATTTT
TRBV10-3	TRBD1	TRBJ1-3	once	CAINPDREVGNTIYF	TGTGCCATCAACCCCGACAGGGAGGTGGGAAACACCATATATTTT
TRBV6-5	.	TRBJ1-2	.	CASSHNRINYGYTF	TGTGCCAGCAGTCATAACAGAATAAACTATGGCTACACCTTC
TRBV28	.	TRBJ1-2	.	CASIAGANYGYTF	TGTGCCAGCATCGCTGGGGCTAACTATGGCTACACCTTC
TRBV7-9	.	TRBJ2-3	.	CASSIPFGRAADPDTQYF	TGTGCCAGCAGCATACCCTTCGGAAGGGCAGCAGATCCAGATACGCAGTATTTT
TRBV6-5	.	TRBJ1-1	.	CASSPISTGEAFF	TGTGCCAGCAGTCCAATTTCGACCGGTGAAGCTTTCTTT
TRBV27	TRBD2	TRBJ2-7	.	CASSLGPPTGREATDEQYF	TGTGCCAGCAGTTTGGGCCCCCCAACCGGACGGGAGGCTACGGACGAGCAGTACTTC
TRBV30	.	TRBJ1-1	.	CAWSVRDNEAFF	TGTGCCTGGAGTGTCCGAGACAATGAAGCTTTCTTT
TRBV11-2	.	TRBJ2-6	few	CASSLDRAGANVLTF	TGTGCCAGCAGCTTAGACAGGGCTGGGGCCAACGTCCTGACTTTC
TRBV6-5	.	TRBJ2-1	.	CASSSGYNEQFF	TGTGCCAGCAGTTCAGGTTACAATGAGCAGTTCTTC
TRBV6-5	.	TRBJ1-5	.	CASSNDRTALQPQHF	TGTGCCAGCAGCAACGACAGGACAGCACTTCAGCCCCAGCATTTT
TRBV6-2/TRBV6-3	TRBD1	TRBJ1-1	.	CASSGGQGAEAFF	TGTGCCAGCAGTGGCGGACAGGGGGCTGAAGCTTTCTTT
TRBV24-1	TRBD1	TRBJ1-2	.	CATSDQGAYGYTF	TGTGCCACCAGTGACCAGGGGGCGTATGGCTACACCTTC
TRBV7-8	.	TRBJ2-1	.	CASSTRSLIYEQFF	TGTGCCAGCAGCACTAGATCCCTCATATATGAGCAGTTCTTC
TRBV5-1	TRBD2	TRBJ2-1	.	CASSLQGSGSSYNEQFF	TGCGCCAGCAGCTTGCAGGGGAGCGGGAGCTCCTACAATGAGCAGTTCTTC
TRBV24-1	.	TRBJ1-3	.	CATSDLGQGGNTIYF	TGTGCCACCAGTGACCTCGGACAAGGCGGAAACACCATATATTTT
TRBV7-8	TRBD1	TRBJ1-5	.	CASSLDTGDQPQHF	TGTGCCAGCAGCTTAGATACAGGGGATCAGCCCCAGCATTTT
TRBV27	TRBD2	TRBJ2-5	.	CASSRGTSGGGSETQYF	TGTGCCAGCAGCCGGGGGACTAGCGGGGGAGGGTCCGAGACCCAGTACTTC
TRBV7-2	TRBD2	TRBJ2-7	.	CASSSLGLAGAHEQYF	TGTGCCAGCAGCTCACTTGGACTAGCGGGAGCCCACGAGCAGTACTTC
TRBV4-2	.	TRBJ2-1	.	CASSQQPGSSYNEQFF	TGTGCCAGCAGCCAGCAGCCGGGGAGCTCCTACAATGAGCAGTTCTTC
TRBV6-1	.	TRBJ1-2	.	CASSEWLGGYGYTF	TGTGCCAGCAGTGAATGGTTAGGGGGCTATGGCTACACCTTC
TRBV5-1	.	TRBJ1-4	.	CASSFTQGGEKLFF	TGCGCCAGCAGCTTCACACAGGGCGGGGAAAAACTGTTTTTT
TRBV9	TRBD2	TRBJ2-1	.	CASSPTGTSGINEQFF	TGTGCCAGCAGCCCTACCGGGACTAGCGGGATTAATGAGCAGTTCTTC